This T cell receptor beta chain was profiled in a study of long-term antiretroviral therapy in people with HIV. Survey-level resolution applied to immunoSEQ assay v3.0. Only in-frame clones appear in the TCRdb table, and some are missing; sequencing was by immunoSEQ multiplex PCR. The table includes 17,000 or so clones, around 80% detected once. The sample holds one count of this clone. Its antigen remains unidentified. The study's findings and limits: Blood in the study was drawn between the mid-2000s and the late 2010s, possibly under older ART regimens, which may be less effective than current ones.

This material consisted of unsorted PBMCs, taken 0.3 years before starting antiretroviral therapy. The TCR originated in a man in his fifties with HIV.

CDR3 coding DNA: TGTGCCAGCAGTTTAACGAGACACCGCTACGAGCAGTACTTC. Translated: CASSLTRHRYEQYF. The gene calls are TRBV28 and TRBJ2-7; no firm D call. V lost 2 bases, J lost 3 bases, and 11 bases lay in between. From germline, CDR1 is MDHEN and CDR2 SYDVKM. CDR3 length: 14 residues.